This T cell receptor (beta chain) is from a study of blood T cell repertoires in COVID-19 (dated by TCRdb to the early 2020s). Background for the entire study: Samples from collaborators originated in the United States, Italy and Spain and spanned both the acute and convalescent phases of COVID-19. HLA class I and class II types, where available, came from metadata supplied by the sample provider rather than from assay-based typing. The sample metadata nearly always contained a de-identified subject ID, COVID-19 status, age in years and sex. Deeply sampled blood TCRbeta repertoires from subjects exposed to, actively infected with, or recovered from COVID-19 were included in the dataset. The prospective study material was composed of cDNA or gDNA derived from T cells, B-cell-depleted T cells, or PBMCs. The repertoires were made available in a free public database intended to serve as a resource for research on the immune response to SARS-CoV-2. The samples were drawn from two sources: the first 160 participants of the ongoing ImmuneRACE study, and 1,000 to 1,500 subjects contributed by 6 global collaborators. Here is what the overall study found, with its caveats: The amount of clinical and demographic metadata varied by source and participant and was provided uncurated.

CDR1 SGHNT and CDR2 YENEEA were looked up in the germline V gene. V is clipped by 3 bases and J by 5 bases, and the sequence between their germline boundaries is 13 bases long. The CDR3 spans 14 residues, from the cysteine through the phenylalanine. CDR3 DNA only is kept here, 42 bases in frame from base 1. The immunoSEQ Assay, a bias-controlled multiplex PCR, was used to amplify TCRbeta CDR3 regions from genomic DNA. Under the source paper's analysis protocol: The number of nucleated cells in each sample was estimated from the amplification of reference gene primers within the assay. To quantify the absolute abundance of each unique TCRbeta CDR3 rearrangement, sequence reads were collapsed and filtered. Productive Simpson clonality was computed per sample as the square root of Simpson's diversity index over productive rearrangements. TCRdb took over this immuneACCESS table, retaining in-frame rearrangements with V and J assigned. Such tables are incomplete; in checked studies, under half of the missing clones stem from an unresolved V gene, and the remainder is unexplained. The V and J calls and clone size come from that table; D and trimming were worked out from the DNA. The sample data list 150,000 to 200,000 clones, and 80% to 90% of these were observed just once. The leading ten clones occupy over 3.5% of the sample.

Each collaborating institution followed its own protocols to collect whole blood in K2EDTA tubes. For TCRbeta analysis, collaborators shipped samples as frozen whole blood, isolated PBMCs, or DNA extracted from either of those sample types. A note on this clone: It lacks a known antigen. Base qualities are not provided; no much larger clone lies one nucleotide away.

The sequenced sample was peripheral blood. The sequence joins TRBV11-3 to TRBJ2-5, and the D gene may be TRBD1, 6 bases matching. The sequence was obtained from a man between 18 and 29 years old with active or convalescent COVID-19. CDR3 reads: CASSLGYRDETQYF. The sequenced DNA is TGTGCCAGCAGCTTGGGGTACAGGGATGAGACCCAGTACTTC.